This T cell receptor beta chain was sequenced during a study of T cells expressing NK-cell markers. Background on the study: The eight sequenced donors comprised seven who were HCMV-seropositive and one who was seronegative. Study-wide results and limits: It was still unclear whether expanded NKG2C+ T cell clones were HCMV specific.

Germline V gives CDR1 SQVTM, CDR2 ANQGSEA. The CDR3 covers 14 residues. With respect to this clonotype: Its specificity is unknown.

What made the TCR beta cDNA was 5'RACE template switching with UMIs. TCRdb processed the 5' RACE reads again and assigns one entry to each CDR3 protein, with no DNA. This sample contains about 160,000 distinct CDR3 sequences. Sample: blood T cells: a sorted CD56 or NKG2C T cell subset, CD4+ or CD8+ T cells, or bulk PBMC T cells (not recorded which). The rearrangement uses TRBV29-1 and TRBJ1-5; TCRdb proposes TRBD1, but this gene call is untestable without DNA. The sequence came from a woman between 18 and 75 years old in good health. The chain's CDR3 is CSVGQGPGNQPQHF.